This T cell receptor beta chain appears in the sequencing data of a study of T cell changes during pregnancy in multiple sclerosis. Measured with immunoSEQ multiplex PCR; TCRdb has only the in-frame clones, and not every one. The table has under 80,000 clones, roughly 92% seen once; the top ten hold about 2.5%. The germline V gene has CDR1 MNHEY and CDR2 SMNVEV (reference sequence). V lost 2 bases to trimming and J lost 1 base, with 15 bases between them. The CDR3 extends over 16 amino acids. This material consisted of peripheral blood, taken before pregnancy. The chain is built from TRBV27 and TRBJ2-7; possibly TRBD1 for D (6 bases). This TCR was recovered from a female donor with multiple sclerosis, enrolled in a pregnancy study. The CDR3 nucleotides are TGTGCCAGCAGTTTACTCGGACAGCCCAAGTCCTACGAGCAGTACTTC. This gives the protein CASSLLGQPKSYEQYF.